The T cell receptor beta chain under discussion was sequenced for a study of shared clonotypes between healthy human individuals. Broader study findings: Generally, estimated richness proved larger in naive subsets than it did in memory subsets.

The method was immunoSEQ multiplex PCR; TCRdb's version includes in-frame clones alone and lacks a portion of them. There are hundreds of thousands of clones in the sample; about two thirds occur only once, and 1.8% lies in the top ten. This clone was seen once. What it recognizes is unknown. CDR3 length: 15 residues. CDR1 and CDR2 (germline): LNHDA, SQIVND (reference sequence). The V and J ends lost 0 bases and 1 base respectively, with 6 bases between them. The sample consisted of memory CD4+ T cells sorted from blood. Noted subset: CD45RA-negative fraction. The V and J genes are TRBV19 and TRBJ1-4; D is ambiguous. This TCR was recovered from a woman aged 30 to 39 in good health. The DNA for the CDR3 is TGTGCCAGTAGTATAGATTGGGGAACTAATGAAAAACTGTTTTTT. Its protein is CASSIDWGTNEKLFF.